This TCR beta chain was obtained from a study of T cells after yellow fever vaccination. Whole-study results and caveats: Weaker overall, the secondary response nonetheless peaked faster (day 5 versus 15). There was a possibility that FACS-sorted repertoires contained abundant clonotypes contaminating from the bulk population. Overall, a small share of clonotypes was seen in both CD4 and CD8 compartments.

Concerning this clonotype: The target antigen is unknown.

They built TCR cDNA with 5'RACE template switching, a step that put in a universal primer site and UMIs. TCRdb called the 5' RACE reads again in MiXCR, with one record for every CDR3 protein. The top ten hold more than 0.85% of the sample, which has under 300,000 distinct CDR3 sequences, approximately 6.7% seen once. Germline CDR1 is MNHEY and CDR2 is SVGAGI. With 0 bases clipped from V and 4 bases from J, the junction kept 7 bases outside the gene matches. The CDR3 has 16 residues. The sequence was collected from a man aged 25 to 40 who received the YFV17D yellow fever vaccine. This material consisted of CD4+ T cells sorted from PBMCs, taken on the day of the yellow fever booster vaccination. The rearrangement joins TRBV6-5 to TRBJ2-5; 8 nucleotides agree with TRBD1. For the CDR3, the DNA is TGTGCCAGCAGTTACTCCCCAGGGGGCGGAGGAGAGACCCAGTACTTC. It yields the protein CASSYSPGGGGETQYF.